The 15 T cell receptor beta chains listed next were all sequenced from one sample in a study of T cell repertoires in cytomegalovirus infection. TCRdb recomputed calls from the reads with MiXCR, one row per CDR3 protein. The sample records about 830,000 distinct CDR3 sequences, over 25% being singletons. These receptors' targets are unknown. The sample consisted of cultured CD8+ T cells from PBMCs, taken from culture after CMV antigen stimulation. The source of these receptors is a human donor in good health (CMV status not recorded). Some clones in this sample may be carry-over from other donors' samples.

This clonotype was detected a few times. The CDR3 nucleotides read TGTGCCAGCAGCCCGCTCGGTGAATCGGGGTATACCCAGTACTTC. Its protein is CASSPLGESGYTQYF. The chain combines TRBV7-6 with TRBJ2-5; the D gene is possibly TRBD2 (5 bases). CDR1 SGHVS and CDR2 FNYEAQ come from the germline V gene. The CDR3 consists of 15 residues. V shed 5 bases and J shed 8 bases, with 21 bases lying between them.

This chain links TRBV11-2 with TRBJ2-7; D is possibly TRBD1 (5 bases). Germline V CDR1 and CDR2: SGHAT, FQNNGV. CDR3 length: 12 amino acids. Trimming removed 5 bases at V and 6 bases at J, with 11 bases between. CDR3 in DNA: TGTGCCAGCAGCAATGGACAAGGCGAGCAGTACGTC. Its translation: CASSNGQGEQYV.

This clonotype was picked up a small number of times. The chain recombines TRBV12-3 or TRBV12-4 with TRBJ2-1; D not certain. CDR3 length: 12 residues. V was shortened by 3 bases and J by 7 bases, with 7 bases between the two germline ends. CDR3 in DNA: TGTGCCAGCAGTTTCTTCGTTAATGAGCAGTTCTTC. Translating it yields CASSFFVNEQFF.

This clonotype occurred many times. The rearrangement uses TRBV7-8 and TRBJ2-7; D is unresolved. The CDR3 spans 16 residues. CDR1 SGHVS and CDR2 FQNEAQ come from the germline V gene. The germline V and J ends were trimmed by 1 base and 3 bases, with 16 bases remaining between them. Here the CDR3 DNA reads TGTGCCAGCAGCTTAGTCGCTGGCACTACAATCTACGAGCAGTACTTC. Translating it yields CASSLVAGTTIYEQYF.

J is TRBJ1-2 and V is TRBV6-1, with D maybe TRBD1 (5 bases). Germline loops: CDR1 MNHNS, CDR2 SASEGT. The CDR3 totals 16 residues. Deletions cut 2 bases from V and 4 bases from J, with 17 bases between. The CDR3 DNA sequence: TGTGCCAGCAGTGAAACCGGGACGGATTCTGCCTATGGCTACACCTTC. This sequence encodes CASSETGTDSAYGYTF.

This clonotype was seen a few times. CDR3 loop: CASSYSLEGNTEAFF. The CDR3 nucleotides read TGTGCCAGCAGTTACTCCTTGGAAGGGAACACTGAAGCTTTCTTT. J is TRBJ1-1 and V is TRBV6-6; D remains ambiguous. The CDR3 length is 15 residues. Trimming pared 0 bases from V and 1 base from J, leaving 9 bases between. Per the germline V gene, CDR1 is MNHNY and CDR2 is SVGAGI (reference sequence).

This clonotype was picked up many times. This chain connects TRBV11-1 to TRBJ2-5; the match to TRBD1 covers 9 bases. V was clipped by 5 bases and J by 2 bases; unmatched bases: 3. Germline CDR1 SGHAT, CDR2 FQDESV (reference sequence). The CDR3 runs to 14 residues. The CDR3 loop is CASSGGQGQETQYF. The CDR3 DNA sequence: TGTGCCAGCAGCGGGGGACAGGGTCAAGAGACCCAGTACTTC.

This clonotype was seen only a few times. The rearrangement joins TRBV7-8 to TRBJ2-1; 8 bases are shared with TRBD1. Germline CDR1 is SGHVS and CDR2 is FQNEAQ. Trimming removed 2 bases from V and 8 bases from J; junction bases left unmatched: 5. The CDR3 sequence is 14 residues long. CDR3 in DNA: TGTGCCAGCAGCTTAAAACAGGGGGTGGATGAGCAGTTCTTC. Encoded protein: CASSLKQGVDEQFF.

The V call is TRBV12-3 or TRBV12-4, the J call TRBJ2-1; 7 positions agree with TRBD2. The J segment lost 8 bases and the V segment lost 3 bases, leaving 1 base of the junction unmatched. This CDR3 is 12 amino acids long. CDR3 protein: CASSFSGDEQFF. The CDR3 coding sequence is TGTGCCAGCAGTTTCAGCGGGGATGAGCAGTTCTTC.

This clonotype was seen only a few times. The gene calls are TRBV4-1 and TRBJ1-2; a weak D match, TRBD1 (5 bases). Germline loops: CDR1 MGHRA, CDR2 YSYEKL. Trimming removed 1 base from V and 6 bases from J, with 15 bases in between. The CDR3 loop spans 15 amino acids. CDR3 DNA sequence: TGCGCCAGCAGCCAAGGCCCAGGGTCGGAGGATGGCTACACCTTC. As protein: CASSQGPGSEDGYTF.

The chain employs TRBV7-9 and TRBJ2-7; 8 positions agree with TRBD1. The CDR3 spans 15 residues. The V gene end was trimmed by 5 bases and the J gene end by 0 bases; junction bases not matched to a gene: 6. Germline CDR1 and CDR2: SEHNR and FQNEAQ (reference sequence). This CDR3 reads CASSLRTGSSYEQYF. The CDR3 coding sequence is TGTGCCAGCAGCCTCAGGACAGGGAGCTCCTACGAGCAGTACTTC.

V gene TRBV2 combines with J gene TRBJ1-2; D uncertain. Germline CDR1 SNHLY, CDR2 FYNNEI. Deletions cut 7 bases from V and 6 bases from J, with 9 bases between. CDR3 length: 11 amino acids. The CDR3 DNA reads as TGTGCCAGCACCGGGGAGAATGGCTACACCTTC. It is translated as CASTGENGYTF.

The V and J genes are TRBV25-1 and TRBJ1-1; no clear D. V lost 6 bases and J 1 base, leaving 18 bases between the germline ends. This CDR3 contains 16 residues. Germline values: CDR1 MGHDK, CDR2 SYGVNS. CDR3 sequence reads: CASRSKIGVGNTEAFF. CDR3 nucleotide sequence: TGTGCCAGCAGATCTAAAATTGGGGTAGGGAACACTGAAGCTTTCTTT.

V usage is TRBV23-1 and J usage is TRBJ2-7, with D uncertain. TRBV23-1 is given ORF status, its function remaining uncertain. The V end lost 0 bases, the J end lost 0 bases, and 9 bases lay between the germline ends. There are 15 residues in the CDR3. In DNA form, the CDR3 reads TGCGCCAGCAGTCAATCCCGGAACAGCTCCTACGAGCAGTACTTC. It yields the protein CASSQSRNSSYEQYF.

CDR3 sequence reads: CSAREIAPVYDGELFF. The CDR3 region has the DNA TGCAGTGCTAGAGAAATCGCCCCGGTATATGACGGGGAGCTGTTTTTT. This chain joins TRBV20-1 and TRBJ2-2, with no clear D. Germline CDR1 DFQATT, CDR2 SNEGSKA (reference sequence). CDR3 length: 16 residues. V was shortened by 0 bases and J by 7 bases, with 18 bases between the two germline ends.